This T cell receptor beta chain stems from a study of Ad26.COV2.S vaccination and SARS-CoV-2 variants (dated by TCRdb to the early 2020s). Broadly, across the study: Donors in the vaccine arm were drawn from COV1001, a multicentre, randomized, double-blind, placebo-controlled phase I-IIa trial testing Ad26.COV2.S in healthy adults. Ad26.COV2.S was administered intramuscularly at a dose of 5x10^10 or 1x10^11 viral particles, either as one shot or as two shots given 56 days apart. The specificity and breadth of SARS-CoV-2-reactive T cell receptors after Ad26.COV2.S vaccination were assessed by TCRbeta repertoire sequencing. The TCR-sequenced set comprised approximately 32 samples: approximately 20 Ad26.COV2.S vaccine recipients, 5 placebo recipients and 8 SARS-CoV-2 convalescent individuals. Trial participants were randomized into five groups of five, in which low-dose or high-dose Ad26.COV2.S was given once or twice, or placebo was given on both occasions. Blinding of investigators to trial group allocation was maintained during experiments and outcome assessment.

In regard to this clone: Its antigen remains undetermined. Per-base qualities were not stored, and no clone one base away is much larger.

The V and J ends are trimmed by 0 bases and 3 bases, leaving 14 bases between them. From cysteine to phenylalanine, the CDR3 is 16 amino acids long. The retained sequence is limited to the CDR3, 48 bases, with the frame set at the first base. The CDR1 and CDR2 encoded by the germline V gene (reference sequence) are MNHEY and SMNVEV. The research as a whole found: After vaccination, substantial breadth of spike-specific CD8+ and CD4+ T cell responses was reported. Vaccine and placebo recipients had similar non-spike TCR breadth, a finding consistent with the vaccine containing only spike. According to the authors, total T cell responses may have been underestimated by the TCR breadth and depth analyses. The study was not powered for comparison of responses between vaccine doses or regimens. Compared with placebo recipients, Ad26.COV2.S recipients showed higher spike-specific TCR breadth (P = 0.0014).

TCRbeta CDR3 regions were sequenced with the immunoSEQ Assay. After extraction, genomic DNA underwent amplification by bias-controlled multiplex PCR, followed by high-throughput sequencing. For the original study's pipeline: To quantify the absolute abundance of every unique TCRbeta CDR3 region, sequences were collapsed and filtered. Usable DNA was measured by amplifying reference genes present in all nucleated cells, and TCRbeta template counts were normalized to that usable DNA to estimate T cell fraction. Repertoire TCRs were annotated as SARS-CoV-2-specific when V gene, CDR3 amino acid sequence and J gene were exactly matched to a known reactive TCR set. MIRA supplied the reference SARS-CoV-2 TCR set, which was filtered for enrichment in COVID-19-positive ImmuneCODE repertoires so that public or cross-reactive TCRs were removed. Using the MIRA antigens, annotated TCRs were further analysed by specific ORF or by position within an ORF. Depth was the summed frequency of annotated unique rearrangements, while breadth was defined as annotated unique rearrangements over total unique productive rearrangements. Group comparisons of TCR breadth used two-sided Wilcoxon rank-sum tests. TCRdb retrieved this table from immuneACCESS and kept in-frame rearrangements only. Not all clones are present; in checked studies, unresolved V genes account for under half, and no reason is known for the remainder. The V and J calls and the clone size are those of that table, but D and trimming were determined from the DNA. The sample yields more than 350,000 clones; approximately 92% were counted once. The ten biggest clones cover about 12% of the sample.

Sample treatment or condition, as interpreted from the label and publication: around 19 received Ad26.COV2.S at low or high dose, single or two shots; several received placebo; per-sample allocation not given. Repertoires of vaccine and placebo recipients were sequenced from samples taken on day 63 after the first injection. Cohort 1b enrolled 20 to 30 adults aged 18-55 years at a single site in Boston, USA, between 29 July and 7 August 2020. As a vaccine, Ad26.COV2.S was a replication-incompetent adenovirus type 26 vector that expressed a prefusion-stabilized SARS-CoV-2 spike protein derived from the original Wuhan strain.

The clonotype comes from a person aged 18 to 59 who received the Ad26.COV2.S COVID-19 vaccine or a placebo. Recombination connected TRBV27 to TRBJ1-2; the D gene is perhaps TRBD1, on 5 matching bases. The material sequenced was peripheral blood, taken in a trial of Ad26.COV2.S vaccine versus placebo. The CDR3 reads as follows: CASSLSYSSGYYGYTF. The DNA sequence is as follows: TGTGCCAGCAGTTTATCGTATTCCTCAGGGTACTATGGCTACACCTTC.